Below are 8 T cell receptor beta chains sequenced from a single sample in a study of blood T cell repertoires in COVID-19. Repertoires were generated with immunoSEQ multiplex PCR, while TCRdb's copy carries only in-frame clones and drops some. The data show roughly 300,000 clones, roughly 84% seen once. Sequencing was done on a sample of peripheral blood. These receptors came from a human donor with COVID-19, enrolled during active disease. The donor label of this sample is uncertain.

The rearrangement links TRBV7-2 to TRBJ2-1, with a tentative D call TRBD1 (6 bases). Germline V gene lookup returns CDR1 SGHTA and CDR2 FQGNSA. The CDR3 sequence is 15 residues long. Trimming took off 4 bases at V and 0 bases at J, with 10 bases between the two ends. The CDR3 DNA is TGTGCCAGCAGCTCTCAGGGGTCCTCCTACAATGAGCAGTTCTTC. It is translated as CASSSQGSSYNEQFF.

CDR3 sequence (DNA): TGTGCCAGCAGAAAACTAGCGGGAAGCACAGATACGCAGTATTTT. Its protein is CASRKLAGSTDTQYF. The chain joins TRBV2 to TRBJ2-3; TRBD2 matches at 10 bases. The CDR3 runs 15 residues. Trimming cost V 6 bases and J 0 bases; bases outside gene matches: 3. Germline V gene lookup returns CDR1 SNHLY and CDR2 FYNNEI.

This rearrangement joins TRBV10-3 to TRBJ2-3; 8 bases agree with TRBD2. V was pared by 4 bases and J by 0 bases, with 3 bases of the junction left unmatched. The CDR3 is made up of 15 amino acids. Germline V lookup: CDR1 ENHRY, CDR2 SYGVKD. DNA of the CDR3: TGTGCCATCAGTGTAGCTAGCGGGAGCACAGATACGCAGTATTTT. Its protein product is CAISVASGSTDTQYF.

For the CDR3, the DNA is TGTGCCAGTACGGGGAGGGGCTCCTACAATGAGCAGTTCTTC. It specifies CASTGRGSYNEQFF. The chain recombines TRBV19 with TRBJ2-1; 7 bases match TRBD2. Germline V gene sequence: CDR1 LNHDA, CDR2 SQIVND (reference sequence). Trimming at V came to 7 bases and at J to 0 bases, leaving 3 bases not matched to a gene. The CDR3 is 14 residues long.

The J gene is TRBJ1-5, the V gene TRBV23-1; no firm D call. TRBV23-1 is classed as an ORF, of uncertain function. The CDR3 spans 17 residues. V gave up 4 bases and J gave up 5 bases, with 21 bases separating them. In DNA, the CDR3 is TGCGCCAGCAGTCGAAAGCGAGACCTCCACCTAGATCAGCCCCAGCATTTT. Its translation: CASSRKRDLHLDQPQHF.

V and J are TRBV29-1 and TRBJ2-1, with TRBD1 matching 11 bases. In germline, CDR1 is SQVTM, CDR2 ANQGSEA. V trimming: 6 bases; J trimming: 8 bases; junction bases outside the gene matches: 3. CDR3 length equals 12 residues. CDR3 coding DNA: TGCAGCGTCGGACAGGGGGCGGATGAGCAGTTCTTC. It encodes CSVGQGADEQFF.

V usage is TRBV12-3 or TRBV12-4 and J usage is TRBJ1-5; tentatively, D is TRBD1 (6 bases). V lost 8 bases to trimming and J lost 6 bases, with 8 bases between them. The CDR3 covers 11 residues. The chain's CDR3 is CASGGVQPQHF. CDR3 DNA: TGTGCCAGCGGGGGCGTTCAGCCCCAGCATTTT.

The rearrangement links TRBV10-1 to TRBJ2-2; perhaps TRBD2 as D (6 bases). Germline assignment: CDR1 WNHNN and CDR2 SYGVQD (reference sequence). The CDR3 totals 12 residues. V was clipped by 7 bases and J by 13 bases, with 16 bases between them. The CDR3 nucleotides read TGCGCCAGCATGGGGGGATGGGGTTGGCTGTTTTTT. Translated, it gives CASMGGWGWLFF.